Only a few counts were recorded for the clone carrying this T cell receptor (beta chain). A second PCR of 7 to 11 cycles used a sample-barcoded 5' primer and a J-beta primer mix. Tags on each cDNA molecule came from a template-switch adaptor with 12 random nucleotides. One entry per CDR3 protein results from TCRdb running MiXCR on the 5' RACE reads. The repertoire holds about 640,000 distinct CDR3 sequences, with 58% as singletons. The data stem from a study of blood T cells in healthy people across ages. Study as a whole: With template switching, about one barcoded beta molecule was captured per two T cells.

Samples had at least 7 million PBMCs isolated from them. The clonotype originates from a man aged 60 to 75 in good health. The sample comprised blood.

The CDR3 region is CASSPGTGDQSEQYF. The CDR3 DNA is TGTGCCAGCAGTCCCGGGACAGGGGATCAGAGCGAGCAGTACTTC. The V and J genes are TRBV12-3 or TRBV12-4 and TRBJ2-7, with 10 nucleotides matching TRBD1. The CDR3 has 15 residues. J was trimmed by 6 bases and V by 5 bases; bases with no gene match: 10.